This entry features one T cell receptor (beta chain) sequence. Antigen: not known. These data are taken from a study of shared clonotypes between healthy human individuals. For the study at large: Each donor's CD8 memory used one plate, CD8 naive two, each CD4 subset three.

Broader study findings: The naive CD4 repertoires of a handful of donors were compared, and about 5% of clonotypes were shared. Despite large depth, rarefaction showed incomplete sorted-subset sequencing.

The V gene lost 4 bases and the J gene lost 6 bases, with 12 bases spanning the gap. The CDR3 has 12 residues. Germline V gene data show CDR1 as SQVTM and CDR2 as ANQGSEA. Assay runs were performed at deep level. Using immunoSEQ multiplex PCR, the repertoire was profiled, and TCRdb retains in-frame clones only, with some absent. The sample shows nearly 750,000 clones, around 77% of them seen only once. The V and J genes are TRBV29-1 and TRBJ1-1; D unresolved. Sequenced sample: memory CD4+ T cells sorted from blood. This sample's subset: CD45RA-negative fraction. The receptor was isolated from a woman in her 30s in good health. The DNA for the CDR3 is TGCAGCGTTGTCAGAGTAGAGCCTGAAGCTTTCTTT. It translates to CSVVRVEPEAFF.